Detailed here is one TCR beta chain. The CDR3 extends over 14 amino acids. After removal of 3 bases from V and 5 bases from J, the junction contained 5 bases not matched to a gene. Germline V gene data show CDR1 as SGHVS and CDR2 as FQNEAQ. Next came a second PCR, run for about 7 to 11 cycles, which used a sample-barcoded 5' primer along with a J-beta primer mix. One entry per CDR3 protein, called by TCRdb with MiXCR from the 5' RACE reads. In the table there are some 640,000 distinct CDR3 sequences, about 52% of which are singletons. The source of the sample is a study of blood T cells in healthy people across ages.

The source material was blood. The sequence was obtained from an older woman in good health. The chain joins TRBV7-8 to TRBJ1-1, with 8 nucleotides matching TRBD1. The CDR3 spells CASSFVTGATEAFF. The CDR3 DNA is TGTGCCAGCAGCTTCGTGACAGGGGCTACTGAAGCTTTCTTT.